The clone carrying this T cell receptor (beta chain) was detected only a few times. Its specificity is unknown. From the 5' RACE reads, TCRdb called clonotypes with MiXCR, one entry per CDR3 protein. The repertoire holds approximately 230,000 distinct CDR3 sequences, with over 5% as singletons. The entry originates in a study of identical twins. Findings and limits, study-wide: Fewer insertions were carried by abundant cord blood beta clonotypes, but none was seen in memory repertoires. Researchers caution that invariant MAIT and iNKT cells could partly confound zero-insertion analyses.

The germline V gene encodes CDR1 LNHNV and CDR2 YYDKDF (reference sequence). With 9 bases clipped from V and 4 bases from J, the junction kept 7 bases outside the gene matches. CDR3 size: 15 residues. These records were also assigned to another study, of T cells expressing NK-cell markers. According to that study: Repertoire data for TCR beta were derived from sorted T cells (CD3+CD56+NKG2C+, CD3+CD56+NKG2C- and CD3+CD56-NKG2C+). Restriction of sorting to alpha-beta TCR T cells was accomplished in several experiments using an anti-gamma-delta TCR antibody.

V and J are TRBV15 and TRBJ1-5, with 12 bases fitting TRBD1. The clonotype was recovered from a woman aged 18-29 years in good health. Sequenced material: CD8+ T cells sorted from blood. CDR3 DNA: TGTGCCACTCGTCGGGACAGGGGGCCTAATCAGCCCCAGCATTTT. Encoded protein: CATRRDRGPNQPQHF.